These T cell receptor beta chains were read from a single sample in a study of response to subunit inactivated influenza vaccine. One entry per CDR3 protein results from TCRdb running MiXCR on the RT-PCR reads. The sample includes about 570,000 distinct CDR3 sequences, roughly 12% of them seen just once. The sample here was PBMCs from blood, taken on the day of vaccination. These receptors were obtained from a man aged 50-60 years who received an inactivated influenza vaccine. Both conserved end residues are part of each CDR3. A D gene is named only where the DNA matches it firmly. Size values are once, few and many counts, or a class for expanded clones, and some rows have none.

clone size: few; V gene: TRBV27; D gene: TRBD1; J gene: TRBJ1-6; CDR3 protein: CASKGPGQNSPLHF; CDR3 DNA: TGTGCCAGCAAAGGACCGGGACAGAATTCACCCCTCCACTTT
clone size: few; V gene: TRBV7-3; D gene: TRBD2; J gene: TRBJ2-2; CDR3 protein: CASSLGTSGRSNTGELFF; CDR3 DNA: TGTGCCAGCAGCTTAGGGACTAGCGGGAGGTCGAACACCGGGGAGCTGTTTTTT
clone size: few; V gene: TRBV20-1; D gene: TRBD2; J gene: TRBJ2-3; CDR3 protein: CSASPASGVIGTDTQYF; CDR3 DNA: TGCAGTGCTAGTCCCGCTAGCGGGGTAATCGGTACAGATACGCAGTATTTT
clone size: few; V gene: TRBV11-2; D gene: .; J gene: TRBJ2-1; CDR3 protein: CASSLDRMGWASYNEQFF; CDR3 DNA: TGTGCCAGCAGCTTAGATCGGATGGGGTGGGCCTCGTACAATGAGCAGTTCTTC
clone size: .; V gene: TRBV6-2/TRBV6-3; D gene: TRBD1; J gene: TRBJ2-3; CDR3 protein: CATGTGSDTQYF; CDR3 DNA: TGTGCCACCGGGACAGGGTCAGATACGCAGTATTTT
clone size: few; V gene: TRBV3-1; D gene: .; J gene: TRBJ2-5; CDR3 protein: CASSSQLTLETQYF; CDR3 DNA: TGTGCCAGCAGCTCCCAGTTAACCCTAGAGACCCAGTACTTC
clone size: many; V gene: TRBV7-2; D gene: TRBD1; J gene: TRBJ2-1; CDR3 protein: CASSLGGQLQFF; CDR3 DNA: TGTGCCAGCAGCTTAGGGGGACAGCTGCAGTTCTTC
clone size: .; V gene: TRBV7-6; D gene: .; J gene: TRBJ2-2; CDR3 protein: CASSWTEAGELFF; CDR3 DNA: TGTGCCAGCAGCTGGACCGAAGCCGGGGAGCTGTTTTTT
clone size: many; V gene: TRBV20-1; D gene: .; J gene: TRBJ2-1; CDR3 protein: CSAPSGLAAYNEQFF; CDR3 DNA: TGCAGTGCTCCTTCGGGGCTAGCCGCATACAATGAGCAGTTCTTC
clone size: few; V gene: TRBV6-5; D gene: .; J gene: TRBJ2-1; CDR3 protein: CASSYAPYYNEQFF; CDR3 DNA: TGTGCCAGCAGTTATGCTCCCTACTACAATGAGCAGTTCTTC
clone size: .; V gene: TRBV3-1; D gene: TRBD2; J gene: TRBJ2-1; CDR3 protein: CASRSAGTSGRVEQFF; CDR3 DNA: TGTGCCAGCAGGTCAGCCGGGACTAGCGGGAGAGTTGAGCAGTTCTTC
clone size: .; V gene: TRBV24-1; D gene: TRBD1; J gene: TRBJ2-3; CDR3 protein: CATRDRGGTDTQYF; CDR3 DNA: TGTGCCACCAGGGACAGGGGAGGAACAGATACGCAGTATTTT
clone size: .; V gene: TRBV3-1; D gene: TRBD1; J gene: TRBJ1-2; CDR3 protein: CASSQFGQGPYRYTF; CDR3 DNA: TGTGCCAGCAGCCAATTCGGACAGGGGCCTTATCGCTACACCTTC
clone size: .; V gene: TRBV20-1; D gene: .; J gene: TRBJ1-5; CDR3 protein: CSAKAGAGSQPQHF; CDR3 DNA: TGCAGTGCTAAAGCGGGGGCAGGGAGTCAGCCCCAGCATTTT
clone size: many; V gene: TRBV5-1; D gene: .; J gene: TRBJ2-2; CDR3 protein: CASSARLTGELFF; CDR3 DNA: TGCGCCAGCAGCGCCAGACTCACCGGGGAGCTGTTTTTT
clone size: .; V gene: TRBV20-1; D gene: .; J gene: TRBJ2-5; CDR3 protein: CSASPSVRETQYF; CDR3 DNA: TGCAGTGCTAGCCCCTCGGTGCGAGAGACCCAGTACTTC
clone size: many; V gene: TRBV28; D gene: .; J gene: TRBJ2-7; CDR3 protein: CASSLSVGGDTSYEQYF; CDR3 DNA: TGTGCCAGCAGTTTATCGGTTGGAGGGGATACCTCCTACGAGCAGTACTTC
clone size: .; V gene: TRBV19; D gene: TRBD1; J gene: TRBJ2-1; CDR3 protein: CASSIFGQGAYEQFF; CDR3 DNA: TGTGCCAGTAGTATCTTTGGACAGGGGGCCTATGAGCAGTTCTTC
clone size: .; V gene: TRBV24-1; D gene: .; J gene: TRBJ2-2; CDR3 protein: CATSEPSGHTGELFF; CDR3 DNA: TGTGCCACCAGTGAACCCTCAGGGCACACCGGGGAGCTGTTTTTT
clone size: many; V gene: TRBV20-1; D gene: .; J gene: TRBJ2-4; CDR3 protein: CSAGESGNKNIQYF; CDR3 DNA: TGCAGTGCTGGCGAGAGTGGAAACAAAAACATTCAGTACTTC
clone size: .; V gene: TRBV2; D gene: TRBD2; J gene: TRBJ2-2; CDR3 protein: CASRILAQNTGELFF; CDR3 DNA: TGTGCCAGCAGGATACTAGCGCAGAACACCGGGGAGCTGTTTTTT
clone size: few; V gene: TRBV5-1; D gene: TRBD1; J gene: TRBJ2-1; CDR3 protein: CVSSLLGTESYNEQFF; CDR3 DNA: TGCGTCAGCAGCTTGCTGGGGACAGAATCCTACAATGAGCAGTTCTTC
clone size: .; V gene: TRBV2; D gene: .; J gene: TRBJ2-3; CDR3 protein: CASSERGPLTDTQYF; CDR3 DNA: TGTGCCAGCAGTGAACGGGGCCCCCTCACAGATACGCAGTATTTT
clone size: few; V gene: TRBV4-2; D gene: TRBD2; J gene: TRBJ2-7; CDR3 protein: CASSREQSTSGYEQYF; CDR3 DNA: TGTGCCAGCAGCCGGGAGCAGTCGACTAGCGGGTACGAGCAGTACTTC
clone size: .; V gene: TRBV7-9; D gene: TRBD1; J gene: TRBJ2-2; CDR3 protein: CASSLGGQGVSGELFF; CDR3 DNA: TGTGCCAGCAGCTTAGGGGGACAGGGGGTCTCCGGGGAGCTGTTTTTT
clone size: many; V gene: TRBV20-1; D gene: .; J gene: TRBJ2-2; CDR3 protein: CSARSRTFNTGELFF; CDR3 DNA: TGCAGTGCTAGGTCGAGGACATTTAACACCGGGGAGCTGTTTTTT
clone size: .; V gene: TRBV25-1; D gene: .; J gene: TRBJ2-2; CDR3 protein: CASSGPPGRRAGELFF; CDR3 DNA: TGTGCCAGCAGTGGCCCCCCGGGGAGGCGAGCCGGGGAGCTGTTTTTT
clone size: few; V gene: TRBV5-1; D gene: .; J gene: TRBJ2-1; CDR3 protein: CASSASRGYNEQFF; CDR3 DNA: TGCGCCAGCAGCGCCTCGCGGGGATACAATGAGCAGTTCTTC
clone size: .; V gene: TRBV27; D gene: TRBD1; J gene: TRBJ1-3; CDR3 protein: CASSLQGASSGNTIYF; CDR3 DNA: TGTGCCAGCAGTCTACAGGGGGCTAGCTCTGGAAACACCATATATTTT
clone size: few; V gene: TRBV14; D gene: TRBD2; J gene: TRBJ2-7; CDR3 protein: CASSLAPSGIYEQYF; CDR3 DNA: TGTGCCAGCAGCCTAGCTCCTAGCGGGATCTACGAGCAGTACTTC
clone size: .; V gene: TRBV5-1; D gene: .; J gene: TRBJ1-2; CDR3 protein: CASSPSRPRNGYTF; CDR3 DNA: TGCGCCAGCAGCCCGTCGCGACCTCGAAATGGCTACACCTTC
clone size: few; V gene: TRBV5-8; D gene: TRBD1; J gene: TRBJ1-1; CDR3 protein: CASSLHLGGQRTSEAFF; CDR3 DNA: TGTGCCAGCAGCTTGCACCTCGGGGGACAGAGGACCTCTGAAGCTTTCTTT
clone size: few; V gene: TRBV20-1; D gene: .; J gene: TRBJ2-7; CDR3 protein: CSASTVRGQSEQYF; CDR3 DNA: TGCAGTGCTAGCACCGTCCGGGGGCAGAGCGAGCAGTACTTC
clone size: few; V gene: TRBV28; D gene: .; J gene: TRBJ2-7; CDR3 protein: CASSLLQGIYEQYF; CDR3 DNA: TGTGCCAGCAGTTTGCTTCAGGGGATCTACGAGCAGTACTTC
clone size: many; V gene: TRBV3-1; D gene: TRBD2; J gene: TRBJ2-7; CDR3 protein: CASSQGISGGSYEQYF; CDR3 DNA: TGTGCCAGCAGCCAAGGCATTAGCGGGGGCTCCTACGAGCAGTACTTC
clone size: few; V gene: TRBV20-1; D gene: TRBD2; J gene: TRBJ2-1; CDR3 protein: CSASSASGSSYNEQFF; CDR3 DNA: TGCAGTGCTAGCAGCGCTAGCGGGAGCTCCTACAATGAGCAGTTCTTC
clone size: few; V gene: TRBV5-1; D gene: .; J gene: TRBJ2-1; CDR3 protein: CASSPRGTQSNEQFF; CDR3 DNA: TGCGCCAGCAGCCCGCGGGGGACACAAAGCAATGAGCAGTTCTTC
clone size: .; V gene: TRBV3-1; D gene: .; J gene: TRBJ2-1; CDR3 protein: CASSQPSPPRYNEQFF; CDR3 DNA: TGTGCCAGCAGCCAACCTAGTCCCCCTCGGTACAATGAGCAGTTCTTC
clone size: .; V gene: TRBV2; D gene: .; J gene: TRBJ1-5; CDR3 protein: CASSERGLSNQPQHF; CDR3 DNA: TGTGCCAGCAGTGAAAGGGGACTTAGCAATCAGCCCCAGCATTTT
clone size: few; V gene: TRBV5-1; D gene: .; J gene: TRBJ2-5; CDR3 protein: CASSLNRNPPETQYF; CDR3 DNA: TGCGCCAGCAGCTTGAACCGCAACCCCCCGGAGACCCAGTACTTC
clone size: few; V gene: TRBV4-1; D gene: .; J gene: TRBJ2-5; CDR3 protein: CASSQDFPGRSQYF; CDR3 DNA: TGCGCCAGCAGCCAAGATTTCCCCGGCCGGTCCCAGTACTTC
clone size: few; V gene: TRBV29-1; D gene: TRBD1; J gene: TRBJ2-7; CDR3 protein: CSVLQGSYEQYF; CDR3 DNA: TGCAGCGTTCTACAGGGGTCCTACGAGCAGTACTTC
clone size: few; V gene: TRBV7-2; D gene: .; J gene: TRBJ1-1; CDR3 protein: CASRPGGTEAFF; CDR3 DNA: TGTGCCAGCAGACCGGGTGGAACTGAAGCTTTCTTT
clone size: few; V gene: TRBV12-3/TRBV12-4; D gene: .; J gene: TRBJ1-6; CDR3 protein: CASSQHQGNSPLHF; CDR3 DNA: TGTGCCAGCAGCCAACACCAAGGCAATTCACCCCTCCACTTT
clone size: few; V gene: TRBV24-1; D gene: .; J gene: TRBJ1-2; CDR3 protein: CATSDAGLGIYGYTF; CDR3 DNA: TGTGCCACCAGTGATGCCGGATTGGGCATTTATGGCTACACCTTC
clone size: .; V gene: TRBV5-1; D gene: .; J gene: TRBJ2-7; CDR3 protein: CASSLSGGLYEQYF; CDR3 DNA: TGCGCCAGCAGCTTGTCCGGGGGCCTCTACGAGCAGTACTTC